The 22 T cell receptor beta chains below were found in one sample sequenced in a study of shared clonotypes between healthy human individuals. Profiling relied on immunoSEQ multiplex PCR, and the TCRdb table lists in-frame clones only, not all of them. The repertoire includes about 500,000 clones, about 74% of them detected once, and more than 10% sits in the top ten. The sequenced sample was PBMCs. Receptors were obtained from a woman aged 40 to 55 in good health. Some clones in this sample may be carry-over from other donors' samples.

In regard to this clone: A read error may be the cause here, since a much bigger clone is one base away. This sequence joins TRBV11-1 and TRBJ2-7; unclear D gene. The germline V gene has CDR1 SGHAT and CDR2 FQDESV (reference sequence). Trimming took 2 bases from V and 3 from J, leaving 11 bases between them. The CDR3 extends over 14 amino acids. CDR3 sequence reads: CASSLSTDYYEQYF. The CDR3 bases are TGTGCCAGCAGCTTATCTACAGATTACTACGAGCAGTACTTC.

The chain links TRBV5-1 to TRBJ1-4, with D hard to call. The CDR3 consists of 15 residues. Germline V lookup: CDR1 SGHRS, CDR2 YFSETQ. Trimming removed 4 bases at V and 0 bases at J, with 10 bases between. CDR3 sequence: CASSTGLSTNEKLFF. Here the CDR3 DNA reads TGCGCCAGCAGCACCGGATTATCAACTAATGAAAAACTGTTTTTT.

In DNA form, the CDR3 reads TGTGCCAGTTCCGGGAGAAGCTATGGCTACACCTTC. Its translation: CASSGRSYGYTF. The chain employs TRBV28 and TRBJ1-2; no clear D gene. The length of the CDR3 is 12 residues. V lost 9 bases and J 4 bases, leaving 12 bases between the germline ends. Germline assignment: CDR1 MDHEN and CDR2 SYDVKM.

CDR3 DNA sequence: TGTGCCAGCAGGGAGGACAGGGCGGACGGCTACACCTTC. It specifies CASREDRADGYTF. The chain uses TRBV2 and TRBJ1-2, with 8 positions matching TRBD1. Germline CDR1 and CDR2: SNHLY and FYNNEI. V trimming: 6 bases; J trimming: 8 bases; junction bases outside the gene matches: 8. The CDR3 spans 13 residues.

V gene TRBV19 combines with J gene TRBJ1-1; D is unclear. The germline gives CDR1 LNHDA, CDR2 SQIVND (reference sequence). Trimming shortened V by 7 bases and J by 4 bases, and 13 bases separated the two germline ends. The CDR3 has 13 residues. The CDR3 DNA is TGTGCCAGTACCAGAAGTGAGTTCACTGAAGCTTTCTTT. Protein sequence: CASTRSEFTEAFF.

The J gene is TRBJ2-3, the V gene TRBV28; 8 bases agree with TRBD1. The V and J ends lost 5 bases and 0 bases, in that order; junction bases with no gene match: 10. The CDR3 is 17 amino acids. Germline V gene data show CDR1 as MDHEN and CDR2 as SYDVKM. The CDR3 sequence is CASSLGDRWGSTDTQYF. CDR3 sequence (DNA): TGTGCCAGCAGTCTAGGGGACAGGTGGGGGAGCACAGATACGCAGTATTTT.

V usage is TRBV7-2 and J usage is TRBJ2-4; tentatively, D is TRBD2 (6 bases). Trimming took 5 bases from V and 7 from J, leaving 15 bases between them. Per germline, CDR1 SGHTA and CDR2 FQGNSA. The CDR3 sequence is 14 residues long. CDR3 DNA: TGTGCCAGCAGCCAAGATAGGGACTTTAACATTCAGTACTTC. Protein product: CASSQDRDFNIQYF.

The chain is built from TRBV6-1 and TRBJ1-4; D remains unclear. V was trimmed by 1 base and J by 4 bases, leaving 10 bases between them. The length of the CDR3 is 15 residues. Germline-derived CDR1 and CDR2 are MNHNS and SASEGT. The CDR3 sequence: CASSEVGWDNEKLFF. In DNA, the CDR3 is TGTGCCAGCAGTGAAGTAGGGTGGGATAATGAAAAACTGTTTTTT.

This clone was seen a single time. The V gene is TRBV19, the J gene TRBJ2-3, with D unclear. Germline V CDR1 and CDR2: LNHDA, SQIVND (reference sequence). The CDR3 is 14 amino acids. Trimming removed 4 bases from V and 6 bases from J, with 14 bases in between. This chain's CDR3 is CASSNPPQRDTQYF. Here the CDR3 DNA reads TGTGCCAGTAGTAATCCCCCTCAGAGGGATACGCAGTATTTT.

This chain connects TRBV15 to TRBJ2-7; 8 positions match TRBD1. With V trimmed by 1 base and J by 1 base, 12 bases remained unmatched. This CDR3 comprises 18 residues. Per germline, CDR1 LNHNV and CDR2 YYDKDF (reference sequence). The CDR3, as DNA: TGTGCCACCAGCAGAGGGATTTGGCCAGGACAGGGTTCCTACGAGCAGTACTTC. It encodes CATSRGIWPGQGSYEQYF.

This clone appeared once. J is TRBJ2-1 and V is TRBV5-1, with D tentatively TRBD2 (5 bases). This CDR3 comprises 14 residues. Per germline, CDR1 SGHRS and CDR2 YFSETQ. Trimming stripped 0 bases from V and 8 bases from J, with 12 bases between. This CDR3 reads CASSLVVGLDEQFF. CDR3 nucleotide sequence: TGCGCCAGCAGCTTGGTGGTTGGACTCGATGAGCAGTTCTTC.

V usage is TRBV19 and J usage is TRBJ1-5; D is possibly TRBD1 (5 bases). The length of the CDR3 is 15 residues. Trimming stripped 5 bases from V and 0 bases from J, with 11 bases between. Per the germline V gene, CDR1 is LNHDA and CDR2 is SQIVND (reference sequence). The CDR3 protein is CASSLGEGSNQPQHF. The CDR3 DNA sequence: TGTGCCAGTAGTCTGGGGGAGGGTAGCAATCAGCCCCAGCATTTT.

The sample holds one count of this clone. The rearrangement uses TRBV2 and TRBJ2-1; D uncertain. The germline V gene encodes CDR1 SNHLY and CDR2 FYNNEI. The CDR3 has 11 amino acids. Trimming took off 4 bases at V and 5 bases at J, with 3 bases between the two ends. The CDR3 DNA reads as TGTGCCAGCAGTGGCCACAATGAGCAGTTCTTC. This codes for CASSGHNEQFF.

The V call is TRBV27, the J call TRBJ2-2; no clear D gene. Trimming left V 4 bases short and J 5 bases short, with 11 bases between. Germline values: CDR1 MNHEY, CDR2 SMNVEV (reference sequence). The CDR3 has 14 residues. The CDR3 protein is CASSSRAFTGELFF. In nucleotides, the CDR3 is TGTGCCAGCAGTTCACGGGCTTTTACCGGGGAGCTGTTTTTT.

Worth noting for this clone: The same CDR3 is also encoded by other DNA sequences in this sample. J is TRBJ2-7 and V is TRBV7-3, with a weak D call TRBD1 (5 bases). CDR1 is SGHTA and CDR2 is FQGTGA in the germline V gene. The V and J ends lost 1 base and 3 bases respectively, with 7 bases between them. This CDR3 has 13 residues. The CDR3 DNA is TGTGCCAGCAGCTTAAGGGGCAGCTACGAGCAGTACTTC. It is translated as CASSLRGSYEQYF.

The chain uses TRBV7-9 and TRBJ2-2; D call uncertain. Between the trimmed V and J ends, which lost 5 bases and 1 base, there was a span of 2 bases. The CDR3 is 12 residues long. CDR1 is SEHNR and CDR2 is FQNEAQ in the germline V gene (reference sequence). CDR3 sequence: CASSRNTGELFF. As DNA, the CDR3 is TGTGCCAGCAGCCGGAACACCGGGGAGCTGTTTTTT.

The gene calls are TRBV30 and TRBJ2-4; D tentatively fits TRBD1 or TRBD2 (5 bases each). Germline V gene sequence: CDR1 GTSNPN, CDR2 SVGIG (reference sequence). The ends were cut back, 1 base at V and 4 bases at J, with 11 bases in the middle. This CDR3 has 14 amino acids. The CDR3 sequence: CAWSAGTLKNIQYF. In DNA, the CDR3 is TGTGCCTGGAGTGCCGGGACGCTGAAAAACATTCAGTACTTC.

V is TRBV27 and J is TRBJ2-2; 7 bases line up with TRBD2. The CDR3 is 15 residues long. Germline CDR1 MNHEY, CDR2 SMNVEV (reference sequence). J lost 5 bases, V lost 1 base, and 4 bases had no gene match. The CDR3 sequence: CASSLWQGGTGELFF. CDR3 nucleotides: TGTGCCAGCAGTTTATGGCAGGGAGGGACCGGGGAGCTGTTTTTT.

This chain links TRBV6-7 with TRBJ2-7, with TRBD1 as a possible D gene (5 bases). TRBV6-7 is filed as an ORF, its function uncertain. CDR3 size: 17 residues. The ends were cut back, 5 bases at V and 5 bases at J, with 25 bases in the middle. The CDR3 sequence is CASSPYEPVILGHEQYF. The CDR3 DNA is TGTGCCAGCAGTCCGTACGAACCGGTAATCTTGGGGCACGAGCAGTACTTC.

Points on this clone: Other DNA variants within this sample encode the same CDR3. The chain has TRBV7-3 and TRBJ2-1; 9 bases map to TRBD2. This CDR3 region has 13 residues. J gave up 9 bases and V 5 bases, and 5 bases lay outside the gene matches. Germline V gene sequence: CDR1 SGHTA, CDR2 FQGTGA. CDR3 in amino acids: CASSPGTSFEQFF. CDR3 coding DNA: TGTGCCAGCAGCCCCGGGACTAGCTTTGAGCAGTTCTTC.

The gene calls are TRBV7-9 and TRBJ2-3; D is perhaps TRBD1 (8 bases). There are 16 residues in the CDR3. The germline V and J ends were trimmed by 4 bases and 1 base, with 15 bases remaining between them. Looked up from germline, CDR1 is SEHNR and CDR2 is FQNEAQ (reference sequence). The CDR3 DNA reads as TGTGCCAGCAGCTCCCGACAGGGGAGGGGCACAGATACGCAGTATTTT. Protein sequence: CASSSRQGRGTDTQYF.

The chain joins TRBV19 to TRBJ2-1; 7 nucleotides match TRBD1. V trimming: 7 bases; J trimming: 1 base; junction bases outside the gene matches: 4. From germline, CDR1 is LNHDA and CDR2 SQIVND (reference sequence). The CDR3 contains 14 residues. CDR3 protein: CASTDRVSYNEQFF. CDR3 coding DNA: TGTGCCAGTACAGACAGGGTATCCTACAATGAGCAGTTCTTC.